The 3 T cell receptor beta chains in this list originate from one sample, sequenced in a study of regulatory T cells in long-lasting Graves disease. Time point given: newly diagnosed GD, antithyroid drugs for less than 3 months. RNA from PBMCs was the source of the TCR library. Building the TCR beta libraries relied on iRepertoire HTBI primers, and CDR3 regions underwent Arm-PCR. TCRdb reprocessed the multiplex PCR reads with MiXCR, giving one entry per CDR3 protein. The table includes some 340,000 distinct CDR3 sequences, about an eighth detected once. This sample also appeared in a second study, on T cells in Graves' hyperthyroidism and ophthalmopathy.

Sequencing was performed on peripheral blood mononuclear cells (PBMCs), taken at new diagnosis, from a patient treated with antithyroid drugs. All receptors come from a woman under 30 with Graves disease.

The table lists this clonotype with many counts. The chain carries TRBV20-1 and TRBJ2-2; D not certain. V lost 0 bases and J lost 5, with 13 bases in between. This CDR3 comprises 15 residues. The germline CDR1 and CDR2 sequences are DFQATT and SNEGSKA (reference sequence). This chain's CDR3 is CSARDPETETGELFF. The CDR3 region has the DNA TGCAGTGCTAGAGATCCCGAGACGGAGACCGGGGAGCTGTTTTTT.

The chain uses TRBV29-1 and TRBJ1-4, with 9 bases lining up with TRBD1. CDR1 is SQVTM and CDR2 is ANQGSEA in the germline V gene. Trimming removed 0 bases from V and 1 base from J; junction bases left unmatched: 3. The CDR3 runs 16 residues. As DNA, the CDR3 is TGCAGCGTTGAAGAGGTGACAGGGGGAACTAATGAAAAACTGTTTTTT. It is translated as CSVEEVTGGTNEKLFF.

This clonotype was detected many times. The V gene is TRBV28, the J gene TRBJ1-6; no clear D. CDR3 length equals 13 residues. Trimming took 5 bases from V and 9 from J, leaving 11 bases between them. From germline, CDR1 is MDHEN and CDR2 SYDVKM. CDR3 residues: CASSKAWGSPLHF. The DNA of the CDR3 is TGTGCCAGCAGTAAGGCGTGGGGTTCACCCCTCCACTTT.